This T cell receptor beta chain was captured in a study of T cell changes during pregnancy in multiple sclerosis. The V gene lost 1 base and the J gene lost 3 bases, with 7 bases spanning the gap. The CDR3 sequence is 13 residues long. Germline V gene data show CDR1 as SGHNT and CDR2 as YYREEE (reference sequence). Produced via immunoSEQ multiplex PCR; TCRdb's table is partial and in-frame only. The table includes 98,000 or so clones, roughly 92% detected once. The chain is built from TRBV5-4 and TRBJ1-2; unclear D gene. This TCR was sampled from a female donor with multiple sclerosis, enrolled in a pregnancy study. The starting material was peripheral blood, obtained after pregnancy. DNA of the CDR3: TGTGCCAGCAGCTTGCAGGTTGACTATGGCTACACCTTC. It specifies CASSLQVDYGYTF.